A single sample gave rise to the 13 T cell receptor beta chains below, sequenced in a study of breast tumors, draining lymph nodes, adjacent tissues. TCRdb re-called the multiplex PCR reads through MiXCR, storing one row per CDR3 protein. The sample holds around 230,000 distinct CDR3 sequences, around 32% seen once. The lymph nodes were axillary draining lymph nodes from breast cancer patients. Specimen: axillary lymph node tissue. The receptors originated from a female donor with breast cancer. Some clones in this sample may be carry-over from other donors' samples.

The V gene is TRBV19, the J gene TRBJ1-1; D unresolved. In germline, CDR1 is LNHDA, CDR2 SQIVND (reference sequence). This CDR3 is 14 amino acids long. V lost 2 bases, J lost 1 base, and 8 bases lay in between. CDR3 nucleotide sequence: TGTGCCAGTAGTATATTCACGGGGAACACTGAAGCTTTCTTT. Translating it yields CASSIFTGNTEAFF.

This clonotype appeared many times. This chain connects TRBV12-3 or TRBV12-4 to TRBJ2-1; 8 nucleotides agree with TRBD2. This CDR3 region has 14 residues. V lost 6 bases, J lost 3 bases, and 4 bases stayed unmatched. The chain's CDR3 is CASSNSGSYNEQFF. DNA of the CDR3: TGTGCCAGCAGCAACAGCGGGAGCTACAATGAGCAGTTCTTC.

V gene TRBV29-1 combines with J gene TRBJ2-3, with D maybe TRBD1 (6 bases). V lost 5 bases and J 2 bases, leaving 14 bases between the germline ends. Germline V lookup: CDR1 SQVTM, CDR2 ANQGSEA. The CDR3 runs to 14 residues. DNA for the CDR3: TGCAGCGTTCGGACGGGACATCCCACAGATACGCAGTATTTT. Its translation is CSVRTGHPTDTQYF.

Note on this clonotype: A much larger clone lies one base from this, so it may be a read error. V and J are TRBV20-1 and TRBJ2-7; 7 nucleotides align to TRBD1. Germline lookup yields CDR1 DFQATT and CDR2 SNEGSKA (reference sequence). The CDR3 sequence is 15 residues long. The ends lost 5 bases at V and 5 bases at J; junction bases unmatched: 15. The CDR3, as DNA: TGCAGTGCTCTCCCACCTGACAGGGCTGCGAACGAGCAGTACTTC. Protein product: CSALPPDRAANEQYF.

This clonotype was detected many times. The V call is TRBV5-5, the J call TRBJ2-1; D may be TRBD1 (6 bases). Between the trimmed V and J ends, which lost 3 bases and 4 bases, there was a span of 17 bases. The CDR3 sequence is 16 residues long. CDR1 is SGHKS and CDR2 is YYEKEE in the germline V gene (reference sequence). CDR3 loop: CASSSKGPGQYNEQFF. The CDR3, as DNA: TGTGCCAGCAGCTCTAAGGGGCCGGGACAATACAATGAGCAGTTCTTC.

The rearrangement links TRBV20-1 to TRBJ1-2, with D possibly matching TRBD1 (5 bases). Germline CDR1 reads DFQATT; CDR2 reads SNEGSKA (reference sequence). The V end was cut by 6 bases, the J end by 4 bases, with 12 bases between. The CDR3 loop spans 12 amino acids. CDR3 residues: CSAAGTAYGYTF. CDR3 in DNA: TGCAGTGCCGCCGGGACCGCCTATGGCTACACCTTC.

As to this clonotype: At one end the junction does not follow the germline gene, possibly because of a read error. The gene calls are TRBV7-3 and TRBJ2-1; weak D call: TRBD2 (6 bases). The length of the CDR3 is 16 residues. Germline V gene sequence: CDR1 SGHTA, CDR2 FQGTGA. The CDR3 DNA is TGTGCCAACAGTCCAGCAATAGCGGCGTCCTACAATGACCAGTTCTTC. This sequence encodes CANSPAIAASYNDQFF.

This clonotype came up many times. The CDR3 is CASSQNDLSGNTIYF. Here the CDR3 DNA reads TGTGCCAGCAGCCAAAACGACCTCTCTGGAAACACCATATATTTT. The rearrangement joins TRBV3-1 to TRBJ1-3; D unclear. Trimming pared 2 bases from V and 0 bases from J, leaving 8 bases between. The CDR3 is 15 residues long. Germline CDR1 is LGHDT and CDR2 is YNNKEL (reference sequence).

Regarding this clonotype: This sequence may be a read error, since a much larger clone differs from it by one base. The chain has TRBV20-1 and TRBJ2-1, with 7 positions matching TRBD2. CDR1 is DFQATT and CDR2 is SNEGSKA in the germline V gene (reference sequence). The CDR3 extends over 14 amino acids. CDR3 sequence: CSAGTSDPYTEQFF. The CDR3 DNA follows: TGCAGTGCCGGAACTAGCGACCCCTACACTGAGCAGTTCTTC.

This clonotype was counted only a few times. The chain links TRBV11-2 to TRBJ2-2; 10 nucleotides agree with TRBD2. The germline gives CDR1 SGHAT, CDR2 FQNNGV. V was clipped by 5 bases and J by 0 bases; unmatched bases: 9. The CDR3 has 18 residues. The CDR3 sequence: CASSTGLASVANTGELFF. Written as DNA, the CDR3 is TGTGCCAGCAGCACGGGACTAGCGTCCGTCGCGAACACCGGGGAGCTGTTTTTT.

The CDR3 protein is CASSETGSGANVLTF. CDR3 in DNA: TGTGCCAGCAGCGAAACCGGCTCTGGGGCCAACGTCCTGACTTTC. The rearrangement links TRBV9 to TRBJ2-6; D not resolved. Germline CDR1 and CDR2: SGDLS and YYNGEE. This CDR3 has 15 residues. Between the trimmed V and J ends, which lost 3 bases and 0 bases, there was a span of 7 bases.

This clonotype was observed many times. This chain connects TRBV20-1 to TRBJ1-5; D remains unclear. V shed 4 bases and J shed 3 bases, with 13 bases lying between them. The CDR3 covers 14 residues. Germline V CDR1 and CDR2: DFQATT, SNEGSKA (reference sequence). The CDR3 loop is CSATPGGYNQPQHF. In DNA, the CDR3 is TGCAGTGCTACGCCAGGTGGTTACAATCAGCCCCAGCATTTT.

This clonotype is a singleton in its sample. The genes are TRBV4-3 and TRBJ1-2; D gene ambiguous. The germline CDR1 and CDR2 sequences are LGHNA and YSLEER. This CDR3 region has 15 residues. Trimming cost V 0 bases and J 4 bases, with 12 bases left between them. The CDR3 DNA sequence: TGCGCCAGCAGCCAAGACAGGTCGAGAGTCTATGGCTACACCTTC. Residues: CASSQDRSRVYGYTF.